This TCR beta chain comes out of a study of OX40 agonist ivuxolimab in advanced cancers. Context from the whole study: The costimulatory receptor OX40 (CD134) was targeted by ivuxolimab, a fully human IgG2 agonistic monoclonal antibody. Partial responses were achieved by three dose-escalation patients, of whom one had hepatocellular carcinoma and two had cutaneous melanoma. In the dose-escalation cohort, around four fifths of patients were male, and the mean age was approximately 60 years, with a range of about 23 to 90. Intravenous ivuxolimab was administered to patients every 2 weeks at six dose levels: 0.01, 0.1, 0.3, 1.5, 3 and 10 mg/kg. Prior anti-PD-1, anti-PD-L1 or anti-CTLA-4 therapy was permitted, and checkpoint inhibitors had been received by less than 45% of dose-escalation patients. Among the approximately 50 dose-escalation patients, some 19 had hepatocellular carcinoma, roughly 15 melanoma, 9 renal cell carcinoma and 9 head and neck cancer. The monotherapy dose-escalation portion (N ≈ 57 patients) of the phase I ivuxolimab trial is reported in the paper. The point of sequencing TCRbeta in the periphery was to test whether ivuxolimab changed TCR sequence diversity and drove clonal T-cell expansion. The paper's findings and limits, for the study overall: Which antigens the clonally expanded peripheral T cells were specific for was not determined. After ivuxolimab, more expanded clones were found on average in CD8+ T cells than in CD4+ T cells. At doses of 0.1 to 3.0 mg/kg, clonal expansion of both CD4+ and CD8+ blood T cells was observed from baseline to week 6. Partial responders in the 0.1-3.0 mg/kg groups had among the lowest normalized peripheral clonal expansion, especially among CD8+ T cells. Low levels of normalized T-cell clonal expansion were also shown by some nonresponding patients.

Genomic DNA was isolated from the sorted cells so that the TCRbeta CDR3 region could be sequenced. TCRbeta CDR3 regions were sequenced using the immunoSEQ Assay. The table comes from immuneACCESS by way of TCRdb, which keeps in-frame sequences with V and J called. Part of the clones is missing from these tables; in studies checked, under half for an unresolved V gene and the rest for unknown reasons. Recorded for this sample are about 52,000 clones; roughly 80% of them occurred a single time. The top ten clones comprise around 4% of the sample. For CDR1 and CDR2, the germline V gene (reference sequence) lists LNHDA and SQIVND. V drops 1 base and J drops 4 bases, leaving 16 bases in between. Measured from the cysteine to the phenylalanine, the CDR3 is 16 residues long. Only CDR3 DNA is held: 48 bases, read in frame from base 1. The trial excluded patients who had a history of autoimmune disease or who were on systemic immunosuppression. Peripheral blood for TCR sequencing was collected from all dose cohorts at baseline, on cycle 4 day 1, and on cycle 7 day 1. Samples were obtained from an open-label, multicenter, first-in-human phase I dose-escalation trial of ivuxolimab. Adults with locally advanced or metastatic melanoma, renal cell carcinoma, hepatocellular carcinoma or head and neck squamous cell carcinoma were enrolled in the trial. CD4+ and CD8+ T cells were sorted separately from peripheral blood before TCR sequencing.

About this clone itself: What this receptor recognizes is not known. Base qualities are not provided; no much larger clone lies one nucleotide away.

The chain is made from TRBV19 and TRBJ1-1; the D gene is possibly TRBD1, with 6 bases matching. The TCR originated in an adult with an advanced solid tumor such as melanoma, head and neck, liver or kidney cancer. Material: CD4+ or CD8+ T cells sorted from blood, obtained in a trial of the OX40 agonist ivuxolimab. The CDR3 protein is CASSIALQGRSTEAFF. The sequenced DNA is TGTGCCAGTAGTATAGCCCTACAGGGAAGATCCACTGAAGCTTTCTTT. Beyond the CDR3, the reference TRBV19 and TRBJ1-1 genes provide the residues; the full variable domain reads: DGGITQSPKYLFRKEGQNVTLSCEQNLNHDAMYWYRQDPGQGLRLIYYSQIVNDFQKGDIAEGYSVSREKKESFPLTVTSAQKNPTAFYLCASSIALQGRSTEAFFGQGTRLTVV.